This T cell receptor (beta chain) derives from a study of T-cell memory formation after mild COVID-19. Whole-study results and caveats: Several responding clones turned up in pre-infection memory, indicating that cross-reactive memory may have taken part. Researchers report contracting CD4+ clones mostly in CM and EM, with CD8+ clones in EMRA.

With respect to this clonotype: Its antigen remains unknown.

TCRdb reprocessed the 5' RACE reads with MiXCR, giving one entry per CDR3 protein. The table shows 190,000 or so distinct CDR3 sequences, with around a fifth occurring only once. Germline values: CDR1 MNHEY, CDR2 SVGEGT. The V and J ends lost 2 bases and 5 bases respectively, with 13 bases between them. The CDR3 runs to 14 residues. This TCR came from an adult woman who had mild COVID-19 (a few samples of this study predate the infection). Cell type and time point are not known. The sample comprised PBMCs or a T cell subset sorted from them (not recorded which). The chain carries TRBV6-2 or TRBV6-3 and TRBJ2-7, with a weak D call TRBD2 (5 bases). The chain's CDR3 is CASSYHGLTNEQYF. The CDR3 DNA is TGTGCCAGCAGTTACCACGGACTTACCAACGAGCAGTACTTC.